This TCR beta chain appears in the sequencing data of a study of radiation and T cells in renal cell carcinoma. Using immunoSEQ multiplex PCR, the repertoire was profiled, and TCRdb retains in-frame clones only, with some absent. This sample has approximately 12,000 clones, with approximately 62% found just once. V lost 6 bases and J lost 9, with 23 bases in between. The CDR3 covers 15 residues. Germline-derived CDR1 and CDR2 are SNHLY and FYNNEI. About this clone itself: Its specificity is unknown.

Treatment described: treatment-naive control, cytoreductive nephrectomy. Control tumors came from several females and 11 to 12 males, aged about 35 to 85. Study-wide results and limits: Dominant CDR3 motifs were more common in irradiated tumors than controls. Intratumoral heterogeneity was not captured in these roughly 0.98 g regions.

This rearrangement joins TRBV2 to TRBJ2-5, with D possibly being TRBD1 (6 bases). The origin of this receptor is a woman of 80 years or more with renal cell carcinoma. Here the sequenced sample was tumor tissue, taken from a patient whose treatment was nephrectomy without radiotherapy. The CDR3 sequence is CASRGPGTIEGAQYF. The CDR3 region has the DNA TGTGCCAGCAGAGGCCCCGGGACAATAGAAGGGGCCCAGTACTTC.